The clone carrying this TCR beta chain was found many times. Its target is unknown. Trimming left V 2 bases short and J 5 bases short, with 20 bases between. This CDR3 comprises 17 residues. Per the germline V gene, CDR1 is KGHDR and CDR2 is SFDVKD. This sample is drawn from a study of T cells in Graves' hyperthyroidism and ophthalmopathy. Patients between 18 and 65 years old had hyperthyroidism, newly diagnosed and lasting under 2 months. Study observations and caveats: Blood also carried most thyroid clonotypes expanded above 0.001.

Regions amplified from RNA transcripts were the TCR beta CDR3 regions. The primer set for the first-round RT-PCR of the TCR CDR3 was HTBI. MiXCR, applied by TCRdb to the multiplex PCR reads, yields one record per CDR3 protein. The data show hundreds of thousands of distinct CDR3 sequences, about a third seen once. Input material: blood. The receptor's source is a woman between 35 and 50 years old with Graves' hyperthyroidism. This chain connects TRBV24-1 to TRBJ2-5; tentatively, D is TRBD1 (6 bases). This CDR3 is CATSDSPYGTGRETQYF. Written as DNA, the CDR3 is TGTGCCACCAGTGATTCTCCCTATGGAACAGGGCGGGAGACCCAGTACTTC.